This TCR beta chain is drawn from a study of cytomegalovirus exposure and HLA in healthy donors. Background on the study: A later analysis reported the same platform for the roughly 110 validation repertoires and the roughly 650 first-cohort repertoires.

Study-wide results and limits: Both high specificity and high sensitivity reportedly marked the classifier's diagnosis of cytomegalovirus status. In the approximately 120 validation repertoires, a later analysis found that first-cohort TCR clusters tended to co-occur. Specificity for CMV antigens was confirmed in vitro for a few of the CMV-associated chains.

TCRdb's copy holds only in-frame clones and misses some; the assay was immunoSEQ multiplex PCR. The sample holds approximately 260,000 clones, around 88% seen once. To note about this clone: Its antigen is as yet unknown.

Germline V gene data show CDR1 as SGHNT and CDR2 as YENEEA. CDR3 size: 16 residues. With 2 bases clipped from V and 2 bases from J, the junction kept 7 bases outside the gene matches. The chain recombines TRBV11-3 with TRBJ2-5; 8 bases agree with TRBD2. The sequence derives from a woman aged 25 to 45 in good health and CMV-seropositive. The sample was PBMCs. The chain's CDR3 is CASSLWSGGRQETQYF. The DNA for the CDR3 is TGTGCCAGCAGCTTATGGTCGGGAGGGAGACAAGAGACCCAGTACTTC. The full variable domain, with the rest looked up from reference TRBV11-3 and TRBJ2-5, is EAGVVQSPRYKIIEKKQPVAFWCNPISGHNTLYWYLQNLGQGPELLIRYENEEAVDDSQLPKDRFSAERLKGVDSTLKIQPAELGDSAVYLCASSLWSGGRQETQYFGPGTRLLVL.